This passage covers 19 T cell receptor beta chains from one sample sequenced in a study of radiotherapy plus CTLA-4 blockade in lung cancer. The repertoire was sequenced with immunoSEQ multiplex PCR; TCRdb's copy has only in-frame clones and lacks some. The table includes tens of thousands of clones, less than 75% detected once. The sample consisted of peripheral blood, taken from a patient treated with radiotherapy plus ipilimumab. These receptors were obtained from a human donor with non-small cell lung cancer who had stable disease on radiotherapy plus ipilimumab.

This clone was seen just once. The chain has TRBV6-6 and TRBJ2-5; D may be TRBD1 (6 bases). The CDR3 extends over 14 amino acids. Trimming took off 6 bases at V and 1 base at J, with 12 bases between the two ends. CDR1 is MNHNY and CDR2 is SVGAGI in the germline V gene (reference sequence). CDR3 loop: CASRTTGFQETQYF. In DNA, the CDR3 is TGTGCCAGCAGGACAACAGGGTTCCAAGAGACCCAGTACTTC.

CDR3: CASSGRASYEQYF. Written as DNA, the CDR3 is TGTGCCAGCAGTGGACGGGCATCCTACGAGCAGTACTTC. V usage is TRBV25-1 and J usage is TRBJ2-7, with D unclear. Germline V lookup: CDR1 MGHDK, CDR2 SYGVNS. The CDR3 runs to 13 residues. Trimming removed 4 bases from V and 1 base from J, with 8 bases in between.

This chain connects TRBV18 to TRBJ1-1; D ambiguous. Trimming stripped 6 bases from V and 1 base from J, with 9 bases between. This CDR3 spans 13 amino acids. Germline lookup yields CDR1 KGHSH and CDR2 LQKENI. CDR3 sequence reads: CASSSGSNTEAFF. The DNA of the CDR3 is TGTGCCAGCTCCTCCGGGTCGAACACTGAAGCTTTCTTT.

A few counts support this clone. V usage is TRBV19 and J usage is TRBJ2-1, with 8 bases fitting TRBD1. Looked up from germline, CDR1 is LNHDA and CDR2 is SQIVND (reference sequence). The CDR3 length is 17 residues. The V gene end was trimmed by 4 bases and the J gene end by 2 bases; junction bases not matched to a gene: 10. The CDR3 protein is CASSTYSDRGTYNEQFF. CDR3 nucleotides: TGTGCCAGTAGTACCTACTCTGACAGGGGCACCTACAATGAGCAGTTCTTC.

V gene TRBV5-1 combines with J gene TRBJ2-1; D perhaps matches TRBD2 (6 bases). This CDR3 spans 15 amino acids. V lost 7 bases, J lost 4 bases, and 18 bases lay in between. Per germline, CDR1 SGHRS and CDR2 YFSETQ. The CDR3: CASDPGENLYNEQFF. CDR3 nucleotide sequence: TGCGCCAGCGACCCGGGGGAGAATCTGTACAATGAGCAGTTCTTC.

This clone appeared a few times. The chain links TRBV28 to TRBJ1-1, with unresolved D. V was clipped by 3 bases and J by 4 bases, with 3 bases between them. The CDR3 has 11 amino acids. CDR1 is MDHEN, CDR2 SYDVKM, per germline. The CDR3 coding sequence is TGTGCCAGCAGTTTTGGCACTGAAGCTTTCTTT. Its protein is CASSFGTEAFF.

This clone has just a few counts. The chain employs TRBV7-3 and TRBJ2-7; D remains ambiguous. The CDR3 spans 16 residues. V lost 2 bases and J 2 bases, leaving 16 bases between the germline ends. Germline V lookup: CDR1 SGHTA, CDR2 FQGTGA. The CDR3, as DNA: TGTGCCAGCAGCTTAGCGCGGCTGGAAAGTGCCTACGAGCAGTACTTC. This translates into CASSLARLESAYEQYF. Looking up the rest from reference TRBV7-3 and TRBJ2-7 gives the full variable domain: GAGVSQTPSNKVTEKGKYVELRCDPISGHTALYWYRQSLGQGPEFLIYFQGTGAADDSGLPNDRFFAVRPEGSVSTLKIQRTERGDSAVYLCASSLARLESAYEQYFGPGTRLTVT.

As to this clone: The germline gene is not matched at one end of the junction; a read error may be the cause. The chain has TRBV2 and TRBJ2-5, with TRBD1 as a possible D gene (6 bases). CDR3 size: 14 residues. Germline CDR1 and CDR2: SNHLY and FYNNEI. CDR3 sequence reads: CASSSRTAQEAQYF. CDR3 sequence (DNA): TGTGCCAGCAGTTCCCGGACAGCCCAAGAGGCCCAGTACTTC.

The rearrangement joins TRBV5-6 to TRBJ2-7; TRBD2 might be the D (5 bases). Germline CDR1 and CDR2: SGHDT and YYEEEE. CDR3 length: 15 amino acids. Trimming took off 3 bases at V and 0 bases at J, with 13 bases between the two ends. In DNA, the CDR3 is TGTGCCAGCAGCTCCCTTTATAGCGTCTCCTACGAGCAGTACTTC. Protein product: CASSSLYSVSYEQYF.

The genes are TRBV7-9 and TRBJ2-1, with D hard to call. This CDR3 contains 15 residues. V was pared by 5 bases and J by 6 bases, with 17 bases between. CDR1 SEHNR and CDR2 FQNEAQ come from the germline V gene (reference sequence). The CDR3 region is CASSPKQRLGNEQFF. CDR3 in DNA: TGTGCCAGCAGCCCAAAGCAGAGGTTGGGCAATGAGCAGTTCTTC.

This clone appeared once. The genes are TRBV9 and TRBJ2-3; no definite D call. Trimming cost V 3 bases and J 1 base, with 9 bases left between them. In germline, CDR1 is SGDLS, CDR2 YYNGEE. CDR3 size: 14 residues. In DNA, the CDR3 is TGTGCCAGCAGCGCCGACTTGGGCACAGATACGCAGTATTTT. Its protein is CASSADLGTDTQYF.

The rearrangement links TRBV27 to TRBJ1-1, with D perhaps matching TRBD1 (5 bases). V lost 1 base and J 7 bases, leaving 16 bases between the germline ends. Germline CDR1 reads MNHEY; CDR2 reads SMNVEV (reference sequence). This CDR3 region has 15 residues. The CDR3 here is CASSLFSAGHYEAFF. The CDR3 DNA reads as TGTGCCAGCAGTTTATTCAGTGCGGGGCACTATGAAGCTTTCTTT.

The chain joins TRBV18 to TRBJ1-1; D uncertain. The CDR3 has 14 residues. CDR1 is KGHSH and CDR2 is LQKENI in the germline V gene. The V end lost 5 bases, the J end lost 0 bases, and 10 bases lay between the germline ends. This chain's CDR3 is CASSNHVLNTEAFF. The CDR3 nucleotides are TGTGCCAGCTCAAACCACGTCCTGAACACTGAAGCTTTCTTT.

The chain recombines TRBV21-1 with TRBJ2-1; the D call TRBD1 from the table was never checked on the DNA. TRBV21-1 is flagged as a pseudogene. This CDR3 is built from 15 residues. CDR3 DNA sequence: TGTGCCAGCAGCCCCCGACAGGGGGACTACAATGAGCAGTTCTTC. It specifies CASSPRQGDYNEQFF.

The chain is built from TRBV7-6 and TRBJ2-3; the D is unclear. CDR1 is SGHVS, CDR2 FNYEAQ, per germline. V shed 1 base and J shed 0 bases, with 5 bases lying between them. CDR3 length equals 14 residues. The CDR3 is CASSLGSSTDTQYF. CDR3 bases: TGTGCCAGCAGCTTAGGTTCTAGCACAGATACGCAGTATTTT.

In this sample, this clone turned up a few times. The rearrangement joins TRBV14 to TRBJ2-7; no clear D. Germline-derived CDR1 and CDR2 are SGHDN and FVKESK. Trimming shortened V by 3 bases and J by 4 bases, and 16 bases separated the two germline ends. There are 15 residues in the CDR3. The CDR3 DNA sequence: TGTGCCAGCAGCCAGTTTCACATAGTCGGGTACGAGCAGTACTTC. It codes for CASSQFHIVGYEQYF.

V gene TRBV6-1 combines with J gene TRBJ1-2, with D tentatively TRBD1 (6 bases). Trimming shortened V by 0 bases and J by 0 bases, and 17 bases separated the two germline ends. Germline lookup yields CDR1 MNHNS and CDR2 SASEGT. This CDR3 spans 18 amino acids. CDR3 protein: CASSEARGGHETNYGYTF. CDR3 in DNA: TGTGCCAGCAGTGAAGCTAGAGGGGGACACGAAACTAACTATGGCTACACCTTC.

This clone came up once. The rearrangement links TRBV7-2 to TRBJ1-5, with TRBD1 identical over 7 bases. After removal of 2 bases from V and 2 bases from J, the junction contained 15 bases not matched to a gene. Germline loops: CDR1 SGHTA, CDR2 FQGNSA. The CDR3 has 19 residues. The CDR3 sequence: CASSLKGDSQSSGNQPQHF. The DNA of the CDR3 is TGTGCCAGCAGCTTAAAAGGGGACAGCCAATCCTCGGGCAATCAGCCCCAGCATTTT.

This rearrangement joins TRBV5-1 to TRBJ2-2; D might be TRBD1 (5 bases). Trimming cost V 0 bases and J 5 bases, with 8 bases left between them. CDR3 size: 14 residues. Germline CDR1 SGHRS, CDR2 YFSETQ. The CDR3 DNA is TGCGCCAGCAGCTTGGCCACAGGAACCGGGGAGCTGTTTTTT. Amino acid sequence: CASSLATGTGELFF.